A single sample is the source of the 17 T cell receptor beta chains below, sequenced in a study of T cells after yellow fever vaccination. TCRdb re-called the 5' RACE reads with MiXCR, one entry per CDR3 protein. The sample has a few hundred thousand distinct CDR3 sequences; around 7.3% are singletons. Source: PBMCs, taken more than 40 days after the first yellow fever vaccination. These receptors were obtained from a man younger than 30 who received the YFV17D yellow fever vaccine.

This clonotype appeared many times. The V and J genes are TRBV12-5 and TRBJ2-1, with D possibly TRBD1 on 6 matching bases. Germline V gene data show CDR1 as LGHNT and CDR2 as FRNRAP. This CDR3 is 17 amino acids long. V lost 1 base to trimming and J lost 2 bases, with 15 bases between them. CDR3 in DNA: TGTGCTAGTGGTTTGGCGACCGGGACAATGACCTACAATGAGCAGTTCTTC. Protein: CASGLATGTMTYNEQFF. The complete variable domain, with remaining parts taken from reference TRBV12-5 and TRBJ2-1, reads DARVTQTPRHKVTEMGQEVTMRCQPILGHNTVFWYRQTMMQGLELLAYFRNRAPLDDSGMPKDRFSAEMPDATLATLKIQPSEPRDSAVYFCASGLATGTMTYNEQFFGPGTRLTVL.

In this sample, this clonotype turned up many times. This sequence joins TRBV5-1 and TRBJ2-1; TRBD1 aligns across 7 bases. From germline, CDR1 is SGHRS and CDR2 YFSETQ. The CDR3 runs to 15 residues. V lost 4 bases, J lost 0 bases, and 4 bases stayed unmatched. CDR3 nucleotide sequence: TGCGCCAGCAGCGTGAACAGGGGCTCCTACAATGAGCAGTTCTTC. Amino acid sequence: CASSVNRGSYNEQFF. Full variable domain (missing parts from reference TRBV5-1 and TRBJ2-1): KAGVTQTPRYLIKTRGQQVTLSCSPISGHRSVSWYQQTPGQGLQFLFEYFSETQRNKGNFPGRFSGRQFSNSRSEMNVSTLELGDSALYLCASSVNRGSYNEQFFGPGTRLTVL.

The CDR3 DNA sequence: TGCGCCAGCAGCATGTACAGGGGTAGCACAGATACGCAGTATTTT. Protein product: CASSMYRGSTDTQYF. The genes are TRBV4-1 and TRBJ2-3; 7 positions match TRBD1. CDR1 is MGHRA and CDR2 is YSYEKL in the germline V gene. CDR3 length: 15 residues. Trimming at V came to 5 bases and at J to 0 bases, leaving 5 bases not matched to a gene.

The CDR3 bases are TGTGCCAGCAGCCCCAGGGCGGGCAGGCCCACAGATACGCAGTATTTT. Translation gives CASSPRAGRPTDTQYF. The chain links TRBV7-8 to TRBJ2-3; perhaps D is TRBD1 or TRBD2 (5 bases each). V lost 5 bases and J 2 bases, leaving 17 bases between the germline ends. CDR3 size: 16 residues. The V gene's germline CDR1 is SGHVS and CDR2 FQNEAQ.

This clonotype has only a few counts. The chain recombines TRBV20-1 with TRBJ2-3; 10 bases are a match to TRBD2. The J segment lost 4 bases and the V segment lost 5 bases, leaving 6 bases of the junction unmatched. Germline values: CDR1 DFQATT, CDR2 SNEGSKA (reference sequence). CDR3 length: 14 residues. The CDR3: CSAQRGGSSDTQYF. Written as DNA, the CDR3 is TGCAGTGCTCAGCGGGGGGGCTCATCAGATACGCAGTATTTT.

This clonotype was seen more than once but under ten times. This chain connects TRBV30 to TRBJ2-7; D may be TRBD1 or TRBD2 (6 bases each). The CDR3 spans 11 residues. Germline values: CDR1 GTSNPN, CDR2 SVGIG (reference sequence). CDR3 sequence reads: CARGEGGEQYF. As DNA, the CDR3 is TGTGCGCGGGGCGAGGGGGGCGAGCAGTACTTC.

This sequence joins TRBV5-4 and TRBJ2-1, with unresolved D. The CDR3 extends over 12 amino acids. From germline, CDR1 is SGHNT and CDR2 YYREEE (reference sequence). V lost 5 bases to trimming and J lost 6 bases, with 9 bases between them. The CDR3 sequence is CASRTDGNEQFF. In nucleotides, the CDR3 is TGTGCCAGCAGAACCGACGGCAATGAGCAGTTCTTC.

V and J are TRBV4-3 and TRBJ1-1; a possible D gene is TRBD1 (5 bases). This CDR3 spans 15 amino acids. Germline V gene lookup returns CDR1 LGHNA and CDR2 YSLEER. The V and J ends lost 0 bases and 5 bases respectively, with 13 bases between them. For the CDR3, the DNA is TGCGCCAGCAGCCAAGATCTGGGAAAGGGGACTGAAGCTTTCTTT. It yields the protein CASSQDLGKGTEAFF.

This clonotype showed up just a few times. The chain uses TRBV18 and TRBJ2-1, with D unresolved. This CDR3 is built from 13 residues. Trimming removed 5 bases at V and 3 bases at J, with 8 bases between. Germline CDR1 and CDR2: KGHSH and LQKENI. The CDR3, as DNA: TGTGCCAGCTCAAAGACAAACTACAATGAGCAGTTCTTC. Protein: CASSKTNYNEQFF.

This clonotype was seen a handful of times. The V call is TRBV24-1, the J call TRBJ2-3; maybe TRBD1 (6 bases). V lost 6 bases to trimming and J lost 4 bases, with 16 bases between them. The CDR3 consists of 15 residues. The germline V gene encodes CDR1 KGHDR and CDR2 SFDVKD. For the CDR3, the DNA is TGTGCCACCAGTCGGGCAGGGGATTTGGCAGATACGCAGTATTTT. Translated: CATSRAGDLADTQYF.

This clonotype was picked up one time. The V call is TRBV18, the J call TRBJ1-1; D is uncertain. In germline, CDR1 is KGHSH, CDR2 LQKENI. This CDR3 region has 13 residues. V shed 2 bases and J shed 2 bases, with 6 bases lying between them. The CDR3 sequence: CASSPTTNTEAFF. The DNA for the CDR3 is TGTGCCAGCTCACCAACAACCAACACTGAAGCTTTCTTT.

The table lists this clonotype with many counts. The V and J genes are TRBV12-3 or TRBV12-4 and TRBJ2-2, with D tentatively TRBD2 (7 bases). This CDR3 has 15 amino acids. V gave up 4 bases and J gave up 5 bases, with 14 bases separating them. The CDR3 here is CASSWGASGTGELFF. The CDR3 region has the DNA TGTGCCAGCAGTTGGGGGGCTAGCGGAACCGGGGAGCTGTTTTTT.

The sample holds many counts of this clonotype. The gene calls are TRBV5-1 and TRBJ2-2; weak D call: TRBD1 (5 bases). The CDR3 is made up of 17 amino acids. The V gene lost 0 bases and the J gene lost 5 bases, with 17 bases spanning the gap. The germline V gene has CDR1 SGHRS and CDR2 YFSETQ. CDR3 in amino acids: CASSLDSWGFKTGELFF. CDR3 in DNA: TGCGCCAGCAGCTTGGACTCTTGGGGCTTTAAGACCGGGGAGCTGTTTTTT.

This clonotype has at least ten counts. The CDR3 nucleotides read TGCGCCAGCAGCCTAGGACAGGGGATGAACACTGAAGCTTTCTTT. Encoded protein: CASSLGQGMNTEAFF. The rearrangement uses TRBV4-1 and TRBJ1-1; 9 nucleotides align to TRBD1. This CDR3 comprises 15 residues. The germline V gene has CDR1 MGHRA and CDR2 YSYEKL. V shed 4 bases and J 0 bases; nucleotides not matched to a gene: 3.

The sample holds a few counts of this clonotype. J is TRBJ1-1 and V is TRBV29-1; the D gene is possibly TRBD1 (5 bases). Germline assignment: CDR1 SQVTM and CDR2 ANQGSEA. With 5 bases removed from V and 1 base from J, the gap between germline ends came to 8 bases. The CDR3 contains 12 residues. The CDR3 protein is CSVWGGNTEAFF. Written as DNA, the CDR3 is TGCAGCGTTTGGGGCGGGAACACTGAAGCTTTCTTT.

This clonotype was observed many times. V usage is TRBV19 and J usage is TRBJ1-5; D unresolved. V lost 4 bases, J lost 9 bases, and 7 bases lay in between. Germline-derived CDR1 and CDR2 are LNHDA and SQIVND (reference sequence). The CDR3 is 11 amino acids. DNA of the CDR3: TGTGCCAGTAGTACCCCGGGGCCCCAGCATTTT. It specifies CASSTPGPQHF.

The rearrangement joins TRBV28 to TRBJ1-1, with 9 bases identical to TRBD1. Germline lookup yields CDR1 MDHEN and CDR2 SYDVKM. This CDR3 region has 13 residues. V gave up 4 bases and J gave up 8 bases; unmatched junction bases: 5. CDR3 DNA sequence: TGTGCCAGCAGTTGGGGGGGACAGGGCGAAGCTTTCTTT. Encoded protein: CASSWGGQGEAFF.